These T cell receptor beta chains were read from a single sample in a study of cytomegalovirus exposure and HLA in healthy donors. Generated by immunoSEQ multiplex PCR, the TCRdb table keeps only in-frame clones and is missing some. This sample has roughly 100,000 clones, with roughly 70% found just once. Specimen: PBMCs. The source of these receptors is a man aged 40-49 years in good health and CMV-seronegative. The CDR3 runs from the conserved cysteine through the conserved F or W. The D gene is left open where the match is weak. Clone size is given for some rows only: seen once, a few or many times, or a class if the clone is expanded.

-,TRBJ2-6,TRBV15,-,TGTGCCACCAGCAGGGGGCCAGGGTCACTCTCTGGGGCCAACGTCCTGACTTTC,CATSRGPGSLSGANVLTF
-,TRBJ1-5,TRBV27,-,TGTGCCAGCAGTTTATCACCCAGGGGTGGCAATCAGCCCCAGCATTTT,CASSLSPRGGNQPQHF
-,TRBJ2-7,TRBV28,-,TGTGCCAGCAGTCTCTCGTTAGGACAGCGCTACGAGCAGTACTTC,CASSLSLGQRYEQYF
few,TRBJ2-5,TRBV28,TRBD2,TGTGCCAGCAATTCCCCTCTAGCGGGGAAAGAAGAGACCCAGTACTTC,CASNSPLAGKEETQYF
-,TRBJ1-4,TRBV9,-,TGTGCCAGCAGCGTAGGATCCGGTGTGACTAATGAAAAACTGTTTTTT,CASSVGSGVTNEKLFF
-,TRBJ1-1,TRBV19,TRBD1,TGTGCCAGTAGACAGGGGGCGCGGACTGAAGCTTTCTTT,CASRQGARTEAFF
-,TRBJ2-7,TRBV7-9,TRBD2,TGTTCCAGCAGCACCCCTAGCGGGGTTTCCTACGAGCAGTACTTC,CSSSTPSGVSYEQYF
-,TRBJ2-1,TRBV27,TRBD1,TGTGCCAGCAGCCGGGGACAGGGACGGGTCAATGAGCAGTTCTTC,CASSRGQGRVNEQFF
once,TRBJ1-2,TRBV7-2,-,TGTGCCACCCCCGAAATGCGGGTGTATGGCTACACCTTC,CATPEMRVYGYTF
-,TRBJ2-6,TRBV6-5,TRBD1,TGTGCCAGCAGACAGGGGGCTGGGGCCAACGTCCTGACTTTC,CASRQGAGANVLTF
-,TRBJ2-5,TRBV15,-,TGTGCCACCAGCAGCGGCCCGGGCGGGCCCCAAGAGACCCAGTACTTC,CATSSGPGGPQETQYF
-,TRBJ1-1,TRBV7-9,TRBD1,TGTGCCAGCAGTTCTACGTGGACAGGGGAGGACACTGAAGCTTTCTTT,CASSSTWTGEDTEAFF
-,TRBJ1-1,TRBV4-1,-,TGCGCCAGCAGCCAACGGGGGGCTGGTGAAGCTTTCTTT,CASSQRGAGEAFF
once,TRBJ1-6,TRBV19,-,TGTGCCAGTAGTTCCCGGAATTCACCCCTCCACTTT,CASSSRNSPLHF
-,TRBJ1-5,TRBV7-9,-,TGTGCCAGCAGCGAGGACAGCGCGGTAGGCCAGCCCCAGCATTTT,CASSEDSAVGQPQHF
-,TRBJ2-6,TRBV5-1,TRBD1,TGCGCCAGCAGCGAGGGCAGGGGGACGGCTGGGGCCAACGTCCTGACTTTC,CASSEGRGTAGANVLTF
-,TRBJ2-1,TRBV5-1,TRBD2,TGCGCCAGCAGCTTTGGGGCGGGGAGGGGCAATGAGCAGTTCTTC,CASSFGAGRGNEQFF
-,TRBJ2-2,TRBV7-2,TRBD1,TGTGCCAGCAGCTTGGACAGGGGTTACGGGGAGCTGTTTTTT,CASSLDRGYGELFF
-,TRBJ2-3,TRBV4-2,TRBD1,TGTGCCAGCAGTCGTGACAGGGGAAACCCCACAGATACGCAGTATTTT,CASSRDRGNPTDTQYF
-,TRBJ1-4,TRBV5-6,TRBD1,TGTGCCAGCAGCTTACTTCTCCTCGGGACAGGAAATGAAAAACTATTTTTT,CASSLLLLGTGNEKLFF
-,TRBJ2-3,TRBV4-2,TRBD2,TGTGCCAGCAGCCAAGAACCCCCCGGCGCGGGAGTGACAGATACGCAGTATTTT,CASSQEPPGAGVTDTQYF
-,TRBJ1-6,TRBV6-6,TRBD1,TGTGCCAGCAGTTACTCGGGGGACAGGGCGAAGTCACCCCTCCACTTT,CASSYSGDRAKSPLHF
-,TRBJ1-1,TRBV13,TRBD1,TGTGCCAGCAGCACCGGGGGACAGTGGGTCATGAACACTGAAGCTTTCTTT,CASSTGGQWVMNTEAFF
-,TRBJ2-7,TRBV15,-,TGTGCCACCAGCAGAGATAGGGGCCCACGTAACTACGAGCAGTACTTC,CATSRDRGPRNYEQYF
-,TRBJ2-2,TRBV29-1,-,TGCAGCGCTTCGGACAGCGGGGAGCTGTTTTTT,CSASDSGELFF
once,TRBJ1-5,TRBV27,-,TGTGCCAGCAGTCCTTTGTTGTCAAGCTATAGCAATCAGCCCCAGCATTTT,CASSPLLSSYSNQPQHF
-,TRBJ1-1,TRBV10-2,TRBD1,TGCGCCAGCAGTCAGGGGGCAGGAACTGAAGCTTTCTTT,CASSQGAGTEAFF
-,TRBJ2-2,TRBV19,-,TGTGCCAGTAGTTTCAAAACCGGGGAGCTGTTTTTT,CASSFKTGELFF
-,TRBJ2-1,TRBV15,TRBD2,TGTGCCACCAGCAGTCTCAGCGGGGGGGACTACAATGAGCAGTTCTTC,CATSSLSGGDYNEQFF
-,TRBJ1-5,TRBV4-1,-,TGCGCCAGCAGCCCCCAGGGTAGCAGCAATCAGCCCCAGCATTTT,CASSPQGSSNQPQHF
-,TRBJ2-3,TRBV13,TRBD2,TGTGCCAGCGCGCTAGCGGGGTGGGGAGATACGCAGTATTTT,CASALAGWGDTQYF
few,TRBJ1-1,TRBV29-1,-,TGCAGCGTACTACGTCGGGGGAACACTGAAGCTTTCTTT,CSVLRRGNTEAFF
few,TRBJ1-4,TRBV7-9,-,TGTTCCAGCAGCGGACAGATTAATGAAAAACTGTTTTTT,CSSSGQINEKLFF
-,TRBJ2-1,TRBV4-1,TRBD2,TGCGCCAGCAGCCACCTAGCGGACTCCTACAATGAGCAGTTCTTC,CASSHLADSYNEQFF
-,TRBJ2-5,TRBV5-1,-,TGCGCCAGCAGCTTGACTAGGGAAAGACAAGAGACCCAGTACTTC,CASSLTRERQETQYF
-,TRBJ1-1,TRBV7-6,-,TGTGCCAGCAGCTTAACCACAGGGAACCCTGAAGCTTTCTTT,CASSLTTGNPEAFF
-,TRBJ1-6,TRBV9,-,TGTGCCAGCAGCGTAGGAGGGAGTAATTCACCCCTCCACTTT,CASSVGGSNSPLHF
-,TRBJ1-5,TRBV27,TRBD1,TGTGCCAGCAGTTTAAGGTCTGACAGGGCGGGTCAGCCCCAGCATTTT,CASSLRSDRAGQPQHF
-,TRBJ2-3,TRBV10-3,TRBD2,TGTGCCATCAGTGACCAACTAGCGGGAGGAAAAGATACGCAGTATTTT,CAISDQLAGGKDTQYF
few,TRBJ1-2,TRBV4-3,TRBD1,TGCGCCAGCAGCCAAAACAGGGGGTTGTATGGCTACACCTTC,CASSQNRGLYGYTF
few,TRBJ2-1,TRBV5-4,-,TGTGCCAGCAGCTTGGGTCAGGGGCTCTCCTACAATGAGCAGTTCTTC,CASSLGQGLSYNEQFF
-,TRBJ1-6,TRBV27,-,TGTGCCAGCGGATTACACAGGGATAATTCACCCCTCCACTTT,CASGLHRDNSPLHF
-,TRBJ2-7,TRBV5-6,-,TGTGCCAGCAGCTTACTAGGGAGAGGGATCTACGAGCAGTACTTC,CASSLLGRGIYEQYF
-,TRBJ2-5,TRBV19,TRBD1,TGTGCCAGTAGTACTAAAGGGGGCATCCAGTACTTC,CASSTKGGIQYF
few,TRBJ2-3,TRBV5-1,-,TGCGCCAGCGGAGTTTGGAGACGCACAGATACGCAGTATTTT,CASGVWRRTDTQYF
-,TRBJ1-2,TRBV6-4,-,TGTGCCAGCAGTGACTCGTTTTGGGGCCTTTCTTATGGCTACACCTTC,CASSDSFWGLSYGYTF
-,TRBJ1-2,TRBV7-9,TRBD1,TGTTCCAGCAGCGACCCGACAGGGGGCAACAACTATGGCTACACCTTC,CSSSDPTGGNNYGYTF
-,TRBJ1-1,TRBV14,-,TGTGCCAGCAGCCCCGTCCAGGACACTGAAGCTTTCTTT,CASSPVQDTEAFF
-,TRBJ1-2,TRBV28,-,TGTGCCAGCAGTTTATCAATCCGGCTAGATTATGGCTACACCTTC,CASSLSIRLDYGYTF
-,TRBJ1-1,TRBV27,-,TGTGCCAGCAGTTTAGGCGCAGGGGTGAGCACTGAAGCTTTCTTT,CASSLGAGVSTEAFF
-,TRBJ2-1,TRBV5-4,TRBD2,TGTGCCAGCAGCTCCTCTAGCGGGAGGGATGAGCAGTTCTTC,CASSSSSGRDEQFF
-,TRBJ2-7,TRBV5-1,-,TGCGCCAGCAGCTTGGATCCGGGTTCCGAGCAGTACTTC,CASSLDPGSEQYF
-,TRBJ2-7,TRBV5-1,TRBD1,TGCGCCAGCAGCGATCCCCCGGGACAGAGCTACGAGCAGTACTTC,CASSDPPGQSYEQYF
-,TRBJ2-7,TRBV6-1,-,TGTGCCAGCAGTGAACGGGGGTTAGTTCGCTACGAGCAGTACTTC,CASSERGLVRYEQYF
-,TRBJ1-2,TRBV5-1,-,TGCGCCAGCAGCCTGAACTTCCAGGGCAAGGACGGCTATGGCTACACCTTC,CASSLNFQGKDGYGYTF
-,TRBJ1-4,TRBV2,-,TGTGCCAGCAGTGAGATAGGGTGGGGAGAGGATGAAAAACTGTTTTTT,CASSEIGWGEDEKLFF
-,TRBJ2-1,TRBV11-2,-,TGTGCCAGCAGCTTAGATGTGGGGGCACGGCTAGCCTTCTCCTACAATGAGCAGTTCTTC,CASSLDVGARLAFSYNEQFF
-,TRBJ1-3,TRBV2,-,TGTGCCAGCATTATCAAGGCGGCTGGAAACACCATATATTTT,CASIIKAAGNTIYF
-,TRBJ1-2,TRBV28,TRBD1,TGTGCCAGCAGCTCCCCGGGACAGGGTACCTATGGCTACACCTTC,CASSSPGQGTYGYTF